The rows below give T cell receptor beta chains drawn from one sample of a study of T-cell memory formation after mild COVID-19. TCRdb re-called the 5' RACE reads with MiXCR, one entry per CDR3 protein. The sample holds 400,000 to 500,000 distinct CDR3 sequences, 20% seen once. The source material was PBMCs or a T cell subset sorted from them (not recorded which). All receptors come from an adult woman who had mild COVID-19 (a few samples of this study predate the infection). Cell type and time point are not known. The CDR3 runs from the conserved cysteine through the conserved F or W. The order of the fields is CDR3 DNA, CDR3 protein, D gene, J gene, V gene, clone size. D genes are given only for firm matches. Not every row has a clone size; where given, it reads once, few, many or a size class.

CDR3nt: TGTGCCAGCAGTTTAGAGGGACTTGGGGCTTGGGAGCAGTACTTC
CDR3aa: CASSLEGLGAWEQYF
d_gene: NA
j_gene: TRBJ2-7
v_gene: TRBV12-3/TRBV12-4
abundance: NA

CDR3nt: TGTGCCACCAGTGAAGCAGGGACGAGCAATCAGCCCCAGCATTTT
CDR3aa: CATSEAGTSNQPQHF
d_gene: NA
j_gene: TRBJ1-5
v_gene: TRBV24-1
abundance: NA

CDR3nt: TGTGCCTGGACGAACACCGGGGAGCTGTTTTTT
CDR3aa: CAWTNTGELFF
d_gene: NA
j_gene: TRBJ2-2
v_gene: TRBV30
abundance: many

CDR3nt: TGTGCCAGCAGTTTAGGACAGGGAGACTACACAGATACGCAGTATTTT
CDR3aa: CASSLGQGDYTDTQYF
d_gene: TRBD1
j_gene: TRBJ2-3
v_gene: TRBV12-3/TRBV12-4
abundance: few

CDR3nt: TGCAGTGCTAGCCGTACAGGGGGCAAGAACGAGCAGTACTTC
CDR3aa: CSASRTGGKNEQYF
d_gene: TRBD1
j_gene: TRBJ2-7
v_gene: TRBV20-1
abundance: few

CDR3nt: TGTGCCAGCAGCCAAGTGGGACAGGGGCGAACTGAAGCTTTCTTT
CDR3aa: CASSQVGQGRTEAFF
d_gene: TRBD1
j_gene: TRBJ1-1
v_gene: TRBV3-1
abundance: NA

CDR3nt: TGTGCCACCAGCCTCCGACTAGCTTCAAGCACAGATACGCAGTATTTT
CDR3aa: CATSLRLASSTDTQYF
d_gene: TRBD2
j_gene: TRBJ2-3
v_gene: TRBV24-1
abundance: many

CDR3nt: TGTGCCAGCAGTGTAGCGGGGGGCCCCAAAGAGCAGTTCTTC
CDR3aa: CASSVAGGPKEQFF
d_gene: TRBD2
j_gene: TRBJ2-1
v_gene: TRBV12-3/TRBV12-4
abundance: few

CDR3nt: TGTGCCAGCTCACCAGGCAGTCAAGGCTCCTACGAGCAGTACTTC
CDR3aa: CASSPGSQGSYEQYF
d_gene: NA
j_gene: TRBJ2-7
v_gene: TRBV18
abundance: NA

CDR3nt: TGTGCCAGCAGACAAATTAGCGGGATCGGGGAGACCCAGTACTTC
CDR3aa: CASRQISGIGETQYF
d_gene: TRBD2
j_gene: TRBJ2-5
v_gene: TRBV11-2
abundance: few

CDR3nt: TGTGCCAGCAGCGTAGACCTGGACAGATCCTACGAGCAGTACTTC
CDR3aa: CASSVDLDRSYEQYF
d_gene: NA
j_gene: TRBJ2-7
v_gene: TRBV9
abundance: few

CDR3nt: TGTGCCAGCAGCCGGGGGGGGGGACGCTCCTACAATGAGCAGTTCTTC
CDR3aa: CASSRGGGRSYNEQFF
d_gene: TRBD2
j_gene: TRBJ2-1
v_gene: TRBV12-3/TRBV12-4
abundance: once

CDR3nt: TGTGCCAGCAGCCATCACCCGGGACAGGGTGCCTACGAGCAGTACTTC
CDR3aa: CASSHHPGQGAYEQYF
d_gene: TRBD1
j_gene: TRBJ2-7
v_gene: TRBV3-1
abundance: NA

CDR3nt: TGTGCCAGCACCATAACAGGAGATGGCTACACCTTC
CDR3aa: CASTITGDGYTF
d_gene: NA
j_gene: TRBJ1-2
v_gene: TRBV2
abundance: NA

CDR3nt: TGTGCCAGCAGTGAAGGCCAGGAGATCCTACTCAATGAGCAGTTCTTC
CDR3aa: CASSEGQEILLNEQFF
d_gene: NA
j_gene: TRBJ2-1
v_gene: TRBV2
abundance: few

CDR3nt: TGTGCCAGCAGTGAATGGGGGAAGCGGGGCTACACCTTC
CDR3aa: CASSEWGKRGYTF
d_gene: NA
j_gene: TRBJ1-2
v_gene: TRBV6-1
abundance: few

CDR3nt: TGTGCCACCAGTGCCCCGGACTCCTCCTCCTACAATGAGCAGTTCTTC
CDR3aa: CATSAPDSSSYNEQFF
d_gene: NA
j_gene: TRBJ2-1
v_gene: TRBV24-1
abundance: many

CDR3nt: TGCAGTGCTAGAGGTATACAGGGGGCAGGTGAGCAGTTCTTC
CDR3aa: CSARGIQGAGEQFF
d_gene: TRBD1
j_gene: TRBJ2-1
v_gene: TRBV20-1
abundance: NA

CDR3nt: TGTGCCACCAGTGATTCGCAGGGCCCGGGCGGCTACACCTTC
CDR3aa: CATSDSQGPGGYTF
d_gene: NA
j_gene: TRBJ1-2
v_gene: TRBV24-1
abundance: NA

CDR3nt: TGTGCCAGCAGCCCCGGGGGACAGGTGACAACTGGCTACACCTTC
CDR3aa: CASSPGGQVTTGYTF
d_gene: TRBD1
j_gene: TRBJ1-2
v_gene: TRBV7-9
abundance: NA

CDR3nt: TGTGCCAGCAGCTTCGGGACAGGACGTAATGAAAAACTGTTTTTT
CDR3aa: CASSFGTGRNEKLFF
d_gene: TRBD1
j_gene: TRBJ1-4
v_gene: TRBV7-9
abundance: NA

CDR3nt: TGCGCCAGCAGCCAAGATTACGCGGGGGGACGCGAGCAGTACTTC
CDR3aa: CASSQDYAGGREQYF
d_gene: TRBD2
j_gene: TRBJ2-7
v_gene: TRBV4-1
abundance: NA

CDR3nt: TGTGCCAGCAGCGACCCGGGACTAGCGGGGGGAAGAGAGACCCAGTACTTC
CDR3aa: CASSDPGLAGGRETQYF
d_gene: TRBD2
j_gene: TRBJ2-5
v_gene: TRBV5-4
abundance: NA

CDR3nt: TGCGCCAGCAGCTTGGACCTCGGGGGAACTAATGAAAAACTGTTTTTT
CDR3aa: CASSLDLGGTNEKLFF
d_gene: NA
j_gene: TRBJ1-4
v_gene: TRBV5-1
abundance: many

CDR3nt: TGTGCCAGCAGCTTTAGGGAGCAACTTGTAGGGGCGCGCACTGAAGCTTTCTTT
CDR3aa: CASSFREQLVGARTEAFF
d_gene: NA
j_gene: TRBJ1-1
v_gene: TRBV7-2
abundance: few

CDR3nt: TGTGCCAGCAGCTTGCGTCTCGGGATACATCAGCCCCAGCATTTT
CDR3aa: CASSLRLGIHQPQHF
d_gene: NA
j_gene: TRBJ1-5
v_gene: TRBV5-6
abundance: NA

CDR3nt: TGTGCCAGCTCAAACAGGGTCGATGAGCAGTTCTTC
CDR3aa: CASSNRVDEQFF
d_gene: NA
j_gene: TRBJ2-1
v_gene: TRBV18
abundance: NA

CDR3nt: TGCAGTGCTAGAGCTACCCTGGGGTCCTACGAGCAGTACTTC
CDR3aa: CSARATLGSYEQYF
d_gene: NA
j_gene: TRBJ2-7
v_gene: TRBV20-1
abundance: NA

CDR3nt: TGTGCCAGCAGTCACCAGGGTTGGGATGAAAAACTGTTTTTT
CDR3aa: CASSHQGWDEKLFF
d_gene: NA
j_gene: TRBJ1-4
v_gene: TRBV6-2/TRBV6-3
abundance: few

CDR3nt: TGTGCCAGCCCGGGACAGGGTGAAGGACTAGCGGCTAGGGCAGGCTACGAGCAGTACTTC
CDR3aa: CASPGQGEGLAARAGYEQYF
d_gene: NA
j_gene: TRBJ2-7
v_gene: TRBV5-5
abundance: NA

CDR3nt: TGTGCCAGCAGCTTGGACAGGGCGAACTATGGCTACACCTTC
CDR3aa: CASSLDRANYGYTF
d_gene: NA
j_gene: TRBJ1-2
v_gene: TRBV5-5
abundance: NA

CDR3nt: TGTGCCAGCAGCTTGGTGGGACAGCAATATGGCTACACCTTC
CDR3aa: CASSLVGQQYGYTF
d_gene: TRBD1
j_gene: TRBJ1-2
v_gene: TRBV5-4
abundance: NA

CDR3nt: TGTGCCAGCAGCTTACTAGGAGCGAGTGAGCAGTTCTTC
CDR3aa: CASSLLGASEQFF
d_gene: NA
j_gene: TRBJ2-1
v_gene: TRBV7-9
abundance: NA

CDR3nt: TGTGCCAGCAGCTTAGCCCCGCTAGCGGGGGATACGCAGTATTTT
CDR3aa: CASSLAPLAGDTQYF
d_gene: TRBD2
j_gene: TRBJ2-3
v_gene: TRBV7-2
abundance: NA

CDR3nt: TGCAGTGCTAGATTAGCGGCCCACCCGAACATTCAGTACTTC
CDR3aa: CSARLAAHPNIQYF
d_gene: NA
j_gene: TRBJ2-4
v_gene: TRBV20-1
abundance: NA

CDR3nt: TGTGCCAGCAGTCGAACCGGGACAGGGAACACCGGGGAGCTGTTTTTT
CDR3aa: CASSRTGTGNTGELFF
d_gene: TRBD1
j_gene: TRBJ2-2
v_gene: TRBV6-5
abundance: NA

CDR3nt: TGTGCCAGCAGCACCCTGACAGGCCCCTCTGGGGCCAACGTCCTGACTTTC
CDR3aa: CASSTLTGPSGANVLTF
d_gene: NA
j_gene: TRBJ2-6
v_gene: TRBV5-4
abundance: medium-sized

CDR3nt: TGTGCCACCAGCAGAGATTCCGGACAGTCTAGCAATCAGCCCCAGCATTTT
CDR3aa: CATSRDSGQSSNQPQHF
d_gene: NA
j_gene: TRBJ1-5
v_gene: TRBV15
abundance: many

CDR3nt: TGTGCCAGCAGCTTCCCCGGGACTAGCGGGGGGGGTACCTACAATGAGCAGTTCTTC
CDR3aa: CASSFPGTSGGGTYNEQFF
d_gene: TRBD2
j_gene: TRBJ2-1
v_gene: TRBV9
abundance: NA

CDR3nt: TGCAGTGCTAGAGGCACACAGAACTCCTACAATGAGCAGTTCTTC
CDR3aa: CSARGTQNSYNEQFF
d_gene: NA
j_gene: TRBJ2-1
v_gene: TRBV20-1
abundance: NA

CDR3nt: TGCAGCGTTGTCGAACCCGATACCTACAATGAGCAGTTCTTC
CDR3aa: CSVVEPDTYNEQFF
d_gene: NA
j_gene: TRBJ2-1
v_gene: TRBV29-1
abundance: NA

CDR3nt: TGCAGTGCTAGGGGGGGGGGCCGCTATACGCAGTATTTT
CDR3aa: CSARGGGRYTQYF
d_gene: NA
j_gene: TRBJ2-3
v_gene: TRBV20-1
abundance: many

CDR3nt: TGTGCCAGCAGTGACTCGACGACTAGCGCCACAGATACGCAGTATTTT
CDR3aa: CASSDSTTSATDTQYF
d_gene: TRBD2
j_gene: TRBJ2-3
v_gene: TRBV6-4
abundance: NA

CDR3nt: TGTGCCAGCAGCTTAGGCGCGGGGGGCACGAACAATGAGCAGTTCTTC
CDR3aa: CASSLGAGGTNNEQFF
d_gene: TRBD2
j_gene: TRBJ2-1
v_gene: TRBV11-3
abundance: NA

CDR3nt: TGCAGTGCCCTGGGACCGACTAATCGGCCCCAGCATTTT
CDR3aa: CSALGPTNRPQHF
d_gene: NA
j_gene: TRBJ1-5
v_gene: TRBV20-1
abundance: NA

CDR3nt: TGTGCCAGCGTGTCGACAGGGTCTCCGGTCACCGGGGAGCTGTTTTTT
CDR3aa: CASVSTGSPVTGELFF
d_gene: TRBD1
j_gene: TRBJ2-2
v_gene: TRBV6-1
abundance: few